The present TCR beta chain was sequenced within a study of response to subunit inactivated influenza vaccine. In the case of this clonotype: Its specificity is not known.

General study points: The authors put forward the suggestion that each seasonal influenza vaccination may bring in only a limited number of new T cells.

TCRdb fed the RT-PCR reads into MiXCR, producing one record per CDR3 protein. Of about 780,000 distinct CDR3 sequences in the sample, about 18% were seen once. This specimen consisted of PBMCs from blood, obtained around 5 days after vaccination. This TCR derives from a man aged 50 or older who received an inactivated influenza vaccine.

CDR3 region: CASSFPLANYGYTF. CDR3 bases: TGTGCCAGCAGCTTCCCACTAGCTAACTATGGCTACACCTTC. V is TRBV5-8 and J is TRBJ1-2; D gene ambiguous. V lost 2 bases, J lost 0 bases, and 8 bases lay in between. Germline-derived CDR1 and CDR2 are SGHTS and YDEGEE. This CDR3 is built from 14 residues.